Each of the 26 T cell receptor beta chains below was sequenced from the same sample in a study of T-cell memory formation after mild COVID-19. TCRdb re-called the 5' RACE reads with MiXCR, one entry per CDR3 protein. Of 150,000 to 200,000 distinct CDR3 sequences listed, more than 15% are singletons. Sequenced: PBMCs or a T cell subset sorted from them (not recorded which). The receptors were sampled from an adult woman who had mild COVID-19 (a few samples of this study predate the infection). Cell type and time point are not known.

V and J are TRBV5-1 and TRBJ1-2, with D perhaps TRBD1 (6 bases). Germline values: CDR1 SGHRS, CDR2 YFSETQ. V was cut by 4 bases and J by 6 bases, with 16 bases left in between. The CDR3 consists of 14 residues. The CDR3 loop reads CASSVPTGSDGYTF. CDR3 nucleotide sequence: TGCGCCAGCAGCGTTCCCACAGGGTCCGATGGCTACACCTTC. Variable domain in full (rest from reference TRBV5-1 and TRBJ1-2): KAGVTQTPRYLIKTRGQQVTLSCSPISGHRSVSWYQQTPGQGLQFLFEYFSETQRNKGNFPGRFSGRQFSNSRSEMNVSTLELGDSALYLCASSVPTGSDGYTFGSGTRLTVV.

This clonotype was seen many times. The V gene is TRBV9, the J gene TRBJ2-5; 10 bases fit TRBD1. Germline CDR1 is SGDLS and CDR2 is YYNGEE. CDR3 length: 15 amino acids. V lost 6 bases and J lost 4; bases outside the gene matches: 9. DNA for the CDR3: TGTGCCAGCAACCGACTGGGACAGGGGATAGAGACCCAGTACTTC. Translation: CASNRLGQGIETQYF.

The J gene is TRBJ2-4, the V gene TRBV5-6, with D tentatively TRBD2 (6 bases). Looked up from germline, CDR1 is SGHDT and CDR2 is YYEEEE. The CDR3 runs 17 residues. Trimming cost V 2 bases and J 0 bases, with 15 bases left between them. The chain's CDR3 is CASSFSGAGLAKNIQYF. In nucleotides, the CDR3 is TGTGCCAGCAGCTTTTCTGGGGCGGGACTAGCCAAAAACATTCAGTACTTC.

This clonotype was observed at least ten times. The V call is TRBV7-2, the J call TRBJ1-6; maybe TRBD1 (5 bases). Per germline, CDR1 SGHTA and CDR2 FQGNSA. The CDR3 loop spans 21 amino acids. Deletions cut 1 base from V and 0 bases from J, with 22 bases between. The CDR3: CASSLVQGRLISSSYNSPLHF. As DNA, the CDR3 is TGTGCCAGCAGCTTAGTTCAGGGACGGCTGATTTCGAGCTCCTATAATTCACCCCTCCACTTT.

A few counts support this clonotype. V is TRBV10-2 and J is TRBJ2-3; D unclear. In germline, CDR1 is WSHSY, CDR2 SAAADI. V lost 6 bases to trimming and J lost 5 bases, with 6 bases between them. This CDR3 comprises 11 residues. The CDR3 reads CASSPGDTQYF. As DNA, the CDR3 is TGCGCCAGCAGCCCCGGAGATACGCAGTATTTT.

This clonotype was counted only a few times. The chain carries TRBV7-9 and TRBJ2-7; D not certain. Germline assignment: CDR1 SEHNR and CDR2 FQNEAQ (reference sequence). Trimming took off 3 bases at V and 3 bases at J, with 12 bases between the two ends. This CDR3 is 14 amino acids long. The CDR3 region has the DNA TGTGCCAGCAGCTTTATCGGTGTTCTCTACGAGCAGTACTTC. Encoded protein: CASSFIGVLYEQYF.

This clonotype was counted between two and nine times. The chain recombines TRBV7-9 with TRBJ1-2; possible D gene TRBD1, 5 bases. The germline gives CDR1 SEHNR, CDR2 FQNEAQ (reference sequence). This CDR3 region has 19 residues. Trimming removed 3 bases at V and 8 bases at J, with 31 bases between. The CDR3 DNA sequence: TGTGCCAGCAGCTTCTGGGGGTCAAAGTCGCCGGTTTGGCTAAGGGGCTACACCTTC. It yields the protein CASSFWGSKSPVWLRGYTF.

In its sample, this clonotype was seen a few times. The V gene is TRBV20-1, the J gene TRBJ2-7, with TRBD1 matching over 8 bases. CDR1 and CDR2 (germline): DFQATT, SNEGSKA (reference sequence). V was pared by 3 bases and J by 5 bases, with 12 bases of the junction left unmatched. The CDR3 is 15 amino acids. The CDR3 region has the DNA TGCAGTGCTAGCCTCCCCTTCGACAGGGGCCACGAGCAGTACTTC. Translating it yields CSASLPFDRGHEQYF.

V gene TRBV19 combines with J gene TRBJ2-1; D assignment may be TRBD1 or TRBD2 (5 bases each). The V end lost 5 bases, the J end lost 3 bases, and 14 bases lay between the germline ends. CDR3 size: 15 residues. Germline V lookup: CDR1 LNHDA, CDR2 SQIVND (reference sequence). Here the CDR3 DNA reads TGTGCCAGTAGTCCAGTCGGGGCGGTCTACAATGAGCAGTTCTTC. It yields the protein CASSPVGAVYNEQFF.

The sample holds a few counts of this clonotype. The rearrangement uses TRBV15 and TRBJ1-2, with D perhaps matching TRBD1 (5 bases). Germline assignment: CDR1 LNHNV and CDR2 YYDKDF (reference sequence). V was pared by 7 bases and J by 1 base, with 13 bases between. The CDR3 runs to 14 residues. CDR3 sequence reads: CATTPSTVNYGYTF. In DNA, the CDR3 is TGTGCCACCACCCCGTCGACAGTTAACTATGGCTACACCTTC.

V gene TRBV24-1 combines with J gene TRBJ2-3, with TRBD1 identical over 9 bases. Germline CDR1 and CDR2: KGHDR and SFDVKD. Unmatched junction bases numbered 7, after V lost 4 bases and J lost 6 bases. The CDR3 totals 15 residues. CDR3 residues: CATSDRTGVGDTQYF. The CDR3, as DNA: TGTGCCACCAGTGACCGGACAGGGGTCGGGGATACGCAGTATTTT.

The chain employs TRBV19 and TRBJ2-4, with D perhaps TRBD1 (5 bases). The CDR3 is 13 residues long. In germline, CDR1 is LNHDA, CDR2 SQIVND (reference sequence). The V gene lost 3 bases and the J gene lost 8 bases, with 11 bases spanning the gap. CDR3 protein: CASSMAGADIQYF. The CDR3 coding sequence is TGTGCCAGTAGTATGGCTGGGGCTGACATTCAGTACTTC.

CDR3 nucleotide sequence: TGTGCCAGCAGCTTTCGGACTAGCGCCGACGAGCAGTACTTC. Protein: CASSFRTSADEQYF. The V and J genes are TRBV9 and TRBJ2-7; TRBD2 matches 9 bases. The V segment lost 4 bases and the J segment 5 bases; nucleotides outside the gene matches: 7. Germline V CDR1 and CDR2: SGDLS, YYNGEE. The CDR3 contains 14 residues.

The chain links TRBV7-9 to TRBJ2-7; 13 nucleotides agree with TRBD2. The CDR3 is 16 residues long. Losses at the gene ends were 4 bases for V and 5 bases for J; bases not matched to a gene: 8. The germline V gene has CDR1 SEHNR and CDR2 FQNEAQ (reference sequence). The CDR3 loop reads CASSSPWTSGSHEQYF. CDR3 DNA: TGTGCCAGCAGCTCCCCCTGGACTAGCGGGAGCCACGAGCAGTACTTC.

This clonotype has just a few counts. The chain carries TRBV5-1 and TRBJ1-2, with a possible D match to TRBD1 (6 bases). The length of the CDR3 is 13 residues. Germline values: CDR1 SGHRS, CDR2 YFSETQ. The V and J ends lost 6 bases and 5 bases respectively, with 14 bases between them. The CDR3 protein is CASTYAGAYGYTF. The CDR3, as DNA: TGCGCCAGCACGTATGCGGGGGCTTATGGCTACACCTTC. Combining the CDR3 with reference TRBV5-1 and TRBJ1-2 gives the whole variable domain KAGVTQTPRYLIKTRGQQVTLSCSPISGHRSVSWYQQTPGQGLQFLFEYFSETQRNKGNFPGRFSGRQFSNSRSEMNVSTLELGDSALYLCASTYAGAYGYTFGSGTRLTVV.

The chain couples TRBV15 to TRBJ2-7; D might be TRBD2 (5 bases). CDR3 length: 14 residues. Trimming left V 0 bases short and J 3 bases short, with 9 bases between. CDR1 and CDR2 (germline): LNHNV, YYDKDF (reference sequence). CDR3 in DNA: TGTGCCACCAGCAGAGAACGGACTCTCTACGAGCAGTACTTC. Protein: CATSRERTLYEQYF.

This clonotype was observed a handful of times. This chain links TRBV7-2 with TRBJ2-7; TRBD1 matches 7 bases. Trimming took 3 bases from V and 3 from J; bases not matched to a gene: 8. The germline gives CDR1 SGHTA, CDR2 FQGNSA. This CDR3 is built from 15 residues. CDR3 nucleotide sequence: TGTGCCAGCAGCTTGACGACAGGGAAGTTCTACGAGCAGTACTTC. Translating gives CASSLTTGKFYEQYF.

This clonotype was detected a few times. In DNA, the CDR3 is TGTGCCAGCAGCTTCGGATTTGCCTCTGGAAACACCATATATTTT. Its protein product is CASSFGFASGNTIYF. J is TRBJ1-3 and V is TRBV5-4; D is ambiguous. This CDR3 region has 15 residues. Germline CDR1 SGHNT, CDR2 YYREEE (reference sequence). V lost 2 bases, J lost 0 bases, and 9 bases lay in between.

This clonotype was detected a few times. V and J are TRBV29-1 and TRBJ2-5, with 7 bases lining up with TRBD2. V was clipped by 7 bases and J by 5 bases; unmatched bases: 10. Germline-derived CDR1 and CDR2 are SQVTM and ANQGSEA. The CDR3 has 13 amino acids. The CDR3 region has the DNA TGCAGCGCCAAAGGGCGGGAGATGGAGACCCAGTACTTC. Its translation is CSAKGREMETQYF.

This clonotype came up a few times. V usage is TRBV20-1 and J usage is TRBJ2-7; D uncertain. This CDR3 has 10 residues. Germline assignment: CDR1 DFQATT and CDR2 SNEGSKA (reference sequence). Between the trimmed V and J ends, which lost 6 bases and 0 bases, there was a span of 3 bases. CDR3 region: CSAFSYEQYF. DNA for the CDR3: TGCAGTGCCTTCTCCTACGAGCAGTACTTC.

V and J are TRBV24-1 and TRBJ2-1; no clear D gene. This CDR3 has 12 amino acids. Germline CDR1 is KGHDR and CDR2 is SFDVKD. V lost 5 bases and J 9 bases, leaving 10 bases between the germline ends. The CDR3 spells CATSGNTGEQFF. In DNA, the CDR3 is TGTGCCACCAGTGGCAACACGGGTGAGCAGTTCTTC.

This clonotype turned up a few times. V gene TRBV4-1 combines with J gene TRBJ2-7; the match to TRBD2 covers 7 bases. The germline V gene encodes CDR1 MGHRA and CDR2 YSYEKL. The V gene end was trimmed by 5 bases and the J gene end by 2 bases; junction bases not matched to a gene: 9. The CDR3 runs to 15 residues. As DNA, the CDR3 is TGCGCCAGCAGCAACGGGGCGGGGGACCCCTACGAGCAGTACTTC. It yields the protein CASSNGAGDPYEQYF.

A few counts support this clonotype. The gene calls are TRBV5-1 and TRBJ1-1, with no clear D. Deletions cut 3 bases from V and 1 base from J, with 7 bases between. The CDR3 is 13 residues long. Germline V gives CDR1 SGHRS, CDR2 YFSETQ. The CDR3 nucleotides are TGCGCCAGCAGCTGGGCGGGGAACACTGAAGCTTTCTTT. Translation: CASSWAGNTEAFF.

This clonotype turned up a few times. This chain's CDR3 is CASSSRVSTGDTQYF. CDR3 coding DNA: TGTGCCAGCAGCTCCCGGGTCTCAACGGGGGATACGCAGTATTTT. The chain recombines TRBV7-9 with TRBJ2-3; possible D gene TRBD2, 5 bases. The CDR3 contains 15 residues. Germline-derived CDR1 and CDR2 are SEHNR and FQNEAQ (reference sequence). The V end lost 4 bases, the J end lost 6 bases, and 17 bases lay between the germline ends. Together with reference TRBV7-9 and TRBJ2-3, the CDR3 gives the full variable domain: DTGVSQNPRHKITKRGQNVTFRCDPISEHNRLYWYRQTLGQGPEFLTYFQNEAQLEKSRLLSDRFSAERPKGSFSTLEIQRTEQGDSAMYLCASSSRVSTGDTQYFGPGTRLTVL.

CDR3 region: CASSLEGGRAYGYTF. CDR3 nucleotide sequence: TGTGCCAGCAGCTTAGAGGGCGGCAGAGCTTATGGCTACACCTTC. This chain links TRBV7-2 with TRBJ1-2; no firm D call. The germline V and J ends were trimmed by 1 base and 5 bases, with 14 bases remaining between them. Germline V CDR1 and CDR2: SGHTA, FQGNSA. The CDR3 runs to 15 residues. Full variable domain (outside the CDR3, taken from reference TRBV7-2 and TRBJ1-2): GAGVSQSPSNKVTEKGKDVELRCDPISGHTALYWYRQSLGQGLEFLIYFQGNSAPDKSGLPSDRFSAERTGGSVSTLTIQRTQQEDSAVYLCASSLEGGRAYGYTFGSGTRLTVV.

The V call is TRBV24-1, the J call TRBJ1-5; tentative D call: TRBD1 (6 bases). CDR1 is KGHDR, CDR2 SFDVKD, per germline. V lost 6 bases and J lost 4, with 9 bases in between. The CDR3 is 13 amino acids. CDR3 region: CATSTQGNQPQHF. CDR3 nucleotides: TGTGCCACCAGTACCCAGGGGAATCAGCCCCAGCATTTT.